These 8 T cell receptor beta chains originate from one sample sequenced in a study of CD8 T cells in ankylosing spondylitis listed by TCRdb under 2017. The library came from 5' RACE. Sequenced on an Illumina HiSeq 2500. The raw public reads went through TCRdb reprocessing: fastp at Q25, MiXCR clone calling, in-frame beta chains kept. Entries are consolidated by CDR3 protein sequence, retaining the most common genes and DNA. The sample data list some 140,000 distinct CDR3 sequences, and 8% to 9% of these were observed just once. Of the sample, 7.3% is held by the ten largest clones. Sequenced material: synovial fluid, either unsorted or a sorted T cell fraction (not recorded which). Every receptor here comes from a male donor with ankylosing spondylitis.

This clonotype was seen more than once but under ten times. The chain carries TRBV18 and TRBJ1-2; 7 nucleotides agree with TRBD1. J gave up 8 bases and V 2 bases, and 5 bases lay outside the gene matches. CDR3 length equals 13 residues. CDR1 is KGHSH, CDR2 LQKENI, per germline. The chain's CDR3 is CASSPGTAEGYTF. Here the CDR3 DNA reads TGTGCCAGCTCACCAGGGACAGCGGAAGGCTACACCTTC.

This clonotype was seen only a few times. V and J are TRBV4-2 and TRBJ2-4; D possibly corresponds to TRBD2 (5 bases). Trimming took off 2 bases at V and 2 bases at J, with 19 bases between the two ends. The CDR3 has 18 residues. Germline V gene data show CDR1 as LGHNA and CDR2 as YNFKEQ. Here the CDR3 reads CASSQHSTSYGSKNIQYF. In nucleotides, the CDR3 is TGTGCCAGCAGCCAACACTCAACTAGTTATGGATCCAAAAACATTCAGTACTTC.

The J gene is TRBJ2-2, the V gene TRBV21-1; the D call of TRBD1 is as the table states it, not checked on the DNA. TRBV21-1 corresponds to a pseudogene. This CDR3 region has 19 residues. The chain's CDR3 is CASSIEAGTGPRLTGELFF. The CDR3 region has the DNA TGTGCCAGCAGCATAGAGGCCGGGACAGGTCCCCGGCTTACCGGGGAGCTGTTTTTT.

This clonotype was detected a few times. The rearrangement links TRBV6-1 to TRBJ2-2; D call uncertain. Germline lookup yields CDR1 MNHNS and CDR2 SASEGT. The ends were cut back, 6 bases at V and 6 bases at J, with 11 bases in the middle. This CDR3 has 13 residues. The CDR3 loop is CASSLILSGELFF. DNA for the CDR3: TGTGCCAGCAGCCTTATTCTTTCCGGGGAGCTGTTTTTT.

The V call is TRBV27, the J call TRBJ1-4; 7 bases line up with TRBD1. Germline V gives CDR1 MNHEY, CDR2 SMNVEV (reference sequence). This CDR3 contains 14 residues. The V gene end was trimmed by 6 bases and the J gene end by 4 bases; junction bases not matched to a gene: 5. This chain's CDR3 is CASSGGGGNEKLFF. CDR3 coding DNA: TGTGCCAGCAGCGGAGGGGGCGGTAATGAAAAACTGTTTTTT.

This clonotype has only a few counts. The CDR3 DNA reads as TGTGCCAGCAGCTTAAAAGGGGGCGCGGGAGATACGCAGTATTTT. Translating it yields CASSLKGGAGDTQYF. This chain connects TRBV7-9 to TRBJ2-3, with TRBD1 matching 7 bases. The germline gives CDR1 SEHNR, CDR2 FQNEAQ (reference sequence). V was clipped by 2 bases and J by 5 bases; unmatched bases: 7. The CDR3 runs 15 residues.

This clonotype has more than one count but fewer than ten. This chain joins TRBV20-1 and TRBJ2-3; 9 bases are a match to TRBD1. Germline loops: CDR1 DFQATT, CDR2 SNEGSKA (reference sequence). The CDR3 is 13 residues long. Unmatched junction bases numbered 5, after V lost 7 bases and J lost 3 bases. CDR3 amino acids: CSGDRVSTDTQYF. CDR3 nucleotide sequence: TGCAGTGGGGACAGGGTATCGACAGATACGCAGTATTTT.

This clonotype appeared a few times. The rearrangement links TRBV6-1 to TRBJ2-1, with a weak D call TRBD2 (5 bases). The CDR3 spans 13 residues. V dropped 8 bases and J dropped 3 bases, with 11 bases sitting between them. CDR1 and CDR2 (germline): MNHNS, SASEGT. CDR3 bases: TGTGCCAGCCGGGGTTGGATCTACAATGAGCAGTTCTTC. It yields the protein CASRGWIYNEQFF.